The 22 T cell receptor beta chains presented below share a single source sample, sequenced in a study of cytomegalovirus exposure and HLA in healthy donors. The PCR contained 60 Vbeta and 13 Jbeta primers. Clones were read by immunoSEQ multiplex PCR, and TCRdb kept only the in-frame ones, dropping some. The table lists 130,000 to 150,000 clones, 73% of them singletons, with approximately 15% in the top ten. What was sequenced was PBMCs. The receptors were gathered from a human donor in good health.

This rearrangement joins TRBV7-9 to TRBJ2-2, with D tentatively TRBD2 (6 bases). CDR3 length equals 14 residues. The V and J ends lost 5 bases and 6 bases respectively, with 13 bases between them. Germline V gene data show CDR1 as SEHNR and CDR2 as FQNEAQ (reference sequence). The CDR3, as DNA: TGTGCCAGCAGCACCTGGGAGCGGGCCGGGGAGCTGTTTTTT. This translates into CASSTWERAGELFF.

This clone was recorded only once. The genes are TRBV29-1 and TRBJ2-1; possibly TRBD1 for D (5 bases). The CDR3 consists of 15 residues. Per the germline V gene, CDR1 is SQVTM and CDR2 is ANQGSEA. V shed 0 bases and J shed 6 bases, with 15 bases lying between them. CDR3 DNA sequence: TGCAGCGTTGAAGATCGTGAAAGGGGTATCAATGAGCAGTTCTTC. Translation gives CSVEDRERGINEQFF.

This clone was observed a single time. The J gene is TRBJ2-1, the V gene TRBV27; TRBD1 might be the D (5 bases). V lost 0 bases and J lost 9, with 6 bases in between. This CDR3 is built from 12 residues. Per germline, CDR1 MNHEY and CDR2 SMNVEV (reference sequence). The CDR3 bases are TGTGCCAGCAGTTTATCAGGGGTTGAGCAGTTCTTC. Its translation is CASSLSGVEQFF.

This chain connects TRBV6-5 to TRBJ1-5, with TRBD1 identical over 7 bases. The CDR3 extends over 14 amino acids. V trimming: 6 bases; J trimming: 6 bases; junction bases outside the gene matches: 8. Germline loops: CDR1 MNHEY, CDR2 SVGAGI. In DNA form, the CDR3 reads TGTGCCAGCAGAGTCACAGGGGCAGGTCAGCCCCAGCATTTT. It is translated as CASRVTGAGQPQHF.

This sequence joins TRBV7-8 and TRBJ2-1, with D tentatively TRBD1 (6 bases). V was shortened by 2 bases and J by 3 bases, with 17 bases between the two germline ends. The CDR3 length is 17 residues. Germline values: CDR1 SGHVS, CDR2 FQNEAQ. CDR3: CASSLNLGAPLYNEQFF. CDR3 in DNA: TGTGCCAGCAGCTTAAACTTGGGGGCCCCCCTCTACAATGAGCAGTTCTTC. The whole variable domain, filled in from reference TRBV7-8 and TRBJ2-1, reads GAGVSQSPRYKVAKRGQDVALRCDPISGHVSLFWYQQALGQGPEFLTYFQNEAQLDKSGLPSDRFFAERPEGSVSTLKIQRTQQEDSAVYLCASSLNLGAPLYNEQFFGPGTRLTVL.

Written as DNA, the CDR3 is TGCAGCGTTTCAAAACAGGGATACGAGCAGTACTTC. Translation gives CSVSKQGYEQYF. The chain recombines TRBV29-1 with TRBJ2-7; maybe TRBD1 (6 bases). Trimming removed 5 bases at V and 4 bases at J, with 12 bases between. The V gene's germline CDR1 is SQVTM and CDR2 ANQGSEA. The CDR3 runs 12 residues.

This clone was counted a single time. The CDR3 nucleotides read TGTGCCAGCAGTGCCCCCTGGGACAGGGTTGAAAAACTGTTTTTT. Protein sequence: CASSAPWDRVEKLFF. The chain is built from TRBV6-1 and TRBJ1-4; TRBD1 matches at 9 bases. Germline V gene lookup returns CDR1 MNHNS and CDR2 SASEGT. The CDR3 contains 15 residues. The V segment lost 4 bases and the J segment 7 bases; nucleotides outside the gene matches: 7.

The chain carries TRBV19 and TRBJ1-1; 10 nucleotides align to TRBD1. Germline V gene data show CDR1 as LNHDA and CDR2 as SQIVND (reference sequence). The CDR3 totals 14 residues. V was pared by 7 bases and J by 1 base, with 3 bases of the junction left unmatched. CDR3 amino acids: CASMRDRGNTEAFF. CDR3 DNA sequence: TGTGCCAGTATGAGGGACAGGGGGAACACTGAAGCTTTCTTT.

This rearrangement joins TRBV9 to TRBJ2-2, with TRBD2 matching 10 bases. The CDR3 has 16 residues. The germline V gene has CDR1 SGDLS and CDR2 YYNGEE. After removal of 3 bases from V and 6 bases from J, the junction contained 8 bases not matched to a gene. The CDR3 reads CASSARSGRESGELFF. The CDR3 DNA follows: TGTGCCAGCAGCGCGAGAAGCGGGAGGGAGTCCGGGGAGCTGTTTTTT.

The V gene is TRBV30, the J gene TRBJ1-5, with 11 bases fitting TRBD1. The CDR3 is 15 residues long. V lost 2 bases and J lost 7; bases outside the gene matches: 7. Germline CDR1 reads GTSNPN; CDR2 reads SVGIG (reference sequence). The CDR3 DNA reads as TGTGCCTGGAGTCCCGGGACAGGGGGACACCAGCCCCAGCATTTT. This gives the protein CAWSPGTGGHQPQHF.

The rearrangement uses TRBV4-2 and TRBJ2-2; D is uncertain. This CDR3 region has 16 residues. The ends were cut back, 0 bases at V and 0 bases at J, with 8 bases in the middle. In germline, CDR1 is LGHNA, CDR2 YNFKEQ. The CDR3 sequence: CASSQESGANTGELFF. The DNA for the CDR3 is TGTGCCAGCAGCCAAGAATCAGGCGCGAACACCGGGGAGCTGTTTTTT.

The V gene is TRBV5-1, the J gene TRBJ2-3; weak D call: TRBD1 (6 bases). V was clipped by 4 bases and J by 4 bases, with 19 bases between them. The CDR3 totals 16 residues. The germline V gene has CDR1 SGHRS and CDR2 YFSETQ. Here the CDR3 DNA reads TGCGCCAGCAGCCTAAAGACAGGCTGGTTGGCAGATACGCAGTATTTT. As protein: CASSLKTGWLADTQYF.

In this sample, this clone turned up a few times. The chain links TRBV5-4 to TRBJ2-7; TRBD1 agrees at 8 bases. This CDR3 has 13 residues. CDR1 is SGHNT, CDR2 YYREEE, per germline (reference sequence). The V segment lost 4 bases and the J segment 7 bases; nucleotides outside the gene matches: 7. CDR3 in DNA: TGTGCCAGCAGCCTGGACAGGGTTGGTGAGCAGTACTTC. The encoded protein is CASSLDRVGEQYF.

CDR3 in amino acids: CASSATSQETQYF. The CDR3 DNA sequence: TGTGCCAGCAGTGCGACTAGTCAAGAGACCCAGTACTTC. The chain employs TRBV2 and TRBJ2-5; the D gene is possibly TRBD2 (6 bases). This CDR3 has 13 residues. V was shortened by 4 bases and J by 2 bases, with 8 bases between the two germline ends. Germline V gene sequence: CDR1 SNHLY, CDR2 FYNNEI. The complete variable domain, with remaining parts taken from reference TRBV2 and TRBJ2-5, reads EPEVTQTPSHQVTQMGQEVILRCVPISNHLYFYWYRQILGQKVEFLVSFYNNEISEKSEIFDDQFSVERPDGSNFTLKIRSTKLEDSAMYFCASSATSQETQYFGPGTRLLVL.

The chain recombines TRBV7-2 with TRBJ1-1, with TRBD1 identical over 7 bases. The germline CDR1 and CDR2 sequences are SGHTA and FQGNSA. V lost 0 bases to trimming and J lost 4 bases; unmatched junction nucleotides: 2. The CDR3 covers 14 residues. Here the CDR3 DNA reads TGTGCCAGCAGCTTAGCTGACAGGGCCACTGAAGCTTTCTTT. It specifies CASSLADRATEAFF.

The DNA for the CDR3 is TGTGCCAGTAGTATGGCATTCAGGCGTGAGCAGTTCTTC. Its translation: CASSMAFRREQFF. This chain joins TRBV19 and TRBJ2-1; D gene ambiguous. Trimming removed 3 bases from V and 9 bases from J, with 12 bases in between. CDR1 and CDR2 (germline): LNHDA, SQIVND (reference sequence). CDR3 length: 13 amino acids.

A single count supports this clone. The rearrangement uses TRBV27 and TRBJ1-1; no clear D gene. V lost 0 bases and J 5 bases, leaving 13 bases between the germline ends. The CDR3 totals 15 residues. Germline V gene lookup returns CDR1 MNHEY and CDR2 SMNVEV (reference sequence). The chain's CDR3 is CASSLSYTTGTEAFF. The DNA for the CDR3 is TGTGCCAGCAGTTTATCTTACACCACGGGGACTGAAGCTTTCTTT.

The J gene is TRBJ1-2, the V gene TRBV6-1; D possibly corresponds to TRBD1 (5 bases). Germline lookup yields CDR1 MNHNS and CDR2 SASEGT. The CDR3 extends over 13 amino acids. The V end lost 3 bases, the J end lost 8 bases, and 13 bases lay between the germline ends. The CDR3 bases are TGTGCCAGCAGTGAGGGGGGGGGACGGGGCTACACCTTC. Translation: CASSEGGGRGYTF.

This clone was seen a handful of times. The chain links TRBV5-1 to TRBJ2-5; 7 nucleotides align to TRBD1. CDR1 and CDR2 (germline): SGHRS, YFSETQ. The V and J ends lost 2 bases and 2 bases, in that order; junction bases with no gene match: 3. This CDR3 comprises 14 residues. The CDR3 region is CASSLGTVQETQYF. The DNA for the CDR3 is TGCGCCAGCAGCTTAGGGACAGTTCAAGAGACCCAGTACTTC. The variable domain in full, with the rest retrieved from reference TRBV5-1 and TRBJ2-5, is KAGVTQTPRYLIKTRGQQVTLSCSPISGHRSVSWYQQTPGQGLQFLFEYFSETQRNKGNFPGRFSGRQFSNSRSEMNVSTLELGDSALYLCASSLGTVQETQYFGPGTRLLVL.

V gene TRBV7-3 combines with J gene TRBJ1-1; 7 bases map to TRBD1. CDR1 is SGHTA, CDR2 FQGTGA, per germline. The CDR3 runs 13 residues. The ends lost 8 bases at V and 3 bases at J; junction bases unmatched: 6. As DNA, the CDR3 is TGTGCCAGCGGGGCTGACAGGGACACTGAAGCTTTCTTT. This codes for CASGADRDTEAFF. Combining the CDR3 with reference TRBV7-3 and TRBJ1-1 gives the whole variable domain GAGVSQTPSNKVTEKGKYVELRCDPISGHTALYWYRQSLGQGPEFLIYFQGTGAADDSGLPNDRFFAVRPEGSVSTLKIQRTERGDSAVYLCASGADRDTEAFFGQGTRLTVV.

This clone was seen more than once but under ten times. The chain has TRBV18 and TRBJ1-6, with D maybe TRBD1 (6 bases). The CDR3 has 15 amino acids. Germline V gives CDR1 KGHSH, CDR2 LQKENI. The V end was cut by 3 bases, the J end by 7 bases, with 13 bases between. The CDR3 region is CASSPLGDTNSPLHF. DNA for the CDR3: TGTGCCAGCTCACCCCTAGGGGACACAAATTCACCCCTCCACTTT.

This clone was counted once. CDR3 in amino acids: CASRRTLATGELFF. For the CDR3, the DNA is TGTGCCAGCAGGCGTACTCTAGCCACCGGGGAGCTGTTTTTT. The chain is built from TRBV6-1 and TRBJ2-2; D perhaps matches TRBD2 (5 bases). Trimming left V 6 bases short and J 4 bases short, with 12 bases between. This CDR3 contains 14 residues. CDR1 and CDR2 (germline): MNHNS, SASEGT.